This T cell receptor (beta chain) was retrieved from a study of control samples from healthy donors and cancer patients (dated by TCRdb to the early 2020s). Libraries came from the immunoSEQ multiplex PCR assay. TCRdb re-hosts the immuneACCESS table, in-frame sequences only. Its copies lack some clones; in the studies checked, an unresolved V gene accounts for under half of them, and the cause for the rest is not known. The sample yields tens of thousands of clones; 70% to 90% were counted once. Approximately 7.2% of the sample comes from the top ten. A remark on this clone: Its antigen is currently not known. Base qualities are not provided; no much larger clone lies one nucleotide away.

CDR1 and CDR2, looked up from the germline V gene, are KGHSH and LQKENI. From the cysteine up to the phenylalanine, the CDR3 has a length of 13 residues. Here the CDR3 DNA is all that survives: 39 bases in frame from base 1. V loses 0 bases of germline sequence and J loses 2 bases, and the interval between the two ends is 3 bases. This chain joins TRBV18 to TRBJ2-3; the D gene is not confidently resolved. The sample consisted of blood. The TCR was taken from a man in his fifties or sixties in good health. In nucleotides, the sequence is TGTGCCAGCTCACCACCTTTCACAGATACGCAGTATTTT. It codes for CASSPPFTDTQYF.